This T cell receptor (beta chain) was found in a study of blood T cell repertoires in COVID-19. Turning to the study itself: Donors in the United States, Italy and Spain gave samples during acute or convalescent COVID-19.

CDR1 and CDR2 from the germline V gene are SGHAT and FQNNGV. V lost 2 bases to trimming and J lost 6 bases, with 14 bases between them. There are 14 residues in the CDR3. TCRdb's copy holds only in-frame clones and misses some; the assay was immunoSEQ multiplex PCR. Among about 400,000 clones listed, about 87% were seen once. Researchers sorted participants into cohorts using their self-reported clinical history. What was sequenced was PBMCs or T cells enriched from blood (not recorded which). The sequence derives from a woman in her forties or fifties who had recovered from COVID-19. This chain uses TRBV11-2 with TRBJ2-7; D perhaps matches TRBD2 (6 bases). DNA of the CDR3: TGTGCCAGCAGCTTACAGGGAGGCGCCGTCGAGCAGTACTTC. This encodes CASSLQGGAVEQYF.